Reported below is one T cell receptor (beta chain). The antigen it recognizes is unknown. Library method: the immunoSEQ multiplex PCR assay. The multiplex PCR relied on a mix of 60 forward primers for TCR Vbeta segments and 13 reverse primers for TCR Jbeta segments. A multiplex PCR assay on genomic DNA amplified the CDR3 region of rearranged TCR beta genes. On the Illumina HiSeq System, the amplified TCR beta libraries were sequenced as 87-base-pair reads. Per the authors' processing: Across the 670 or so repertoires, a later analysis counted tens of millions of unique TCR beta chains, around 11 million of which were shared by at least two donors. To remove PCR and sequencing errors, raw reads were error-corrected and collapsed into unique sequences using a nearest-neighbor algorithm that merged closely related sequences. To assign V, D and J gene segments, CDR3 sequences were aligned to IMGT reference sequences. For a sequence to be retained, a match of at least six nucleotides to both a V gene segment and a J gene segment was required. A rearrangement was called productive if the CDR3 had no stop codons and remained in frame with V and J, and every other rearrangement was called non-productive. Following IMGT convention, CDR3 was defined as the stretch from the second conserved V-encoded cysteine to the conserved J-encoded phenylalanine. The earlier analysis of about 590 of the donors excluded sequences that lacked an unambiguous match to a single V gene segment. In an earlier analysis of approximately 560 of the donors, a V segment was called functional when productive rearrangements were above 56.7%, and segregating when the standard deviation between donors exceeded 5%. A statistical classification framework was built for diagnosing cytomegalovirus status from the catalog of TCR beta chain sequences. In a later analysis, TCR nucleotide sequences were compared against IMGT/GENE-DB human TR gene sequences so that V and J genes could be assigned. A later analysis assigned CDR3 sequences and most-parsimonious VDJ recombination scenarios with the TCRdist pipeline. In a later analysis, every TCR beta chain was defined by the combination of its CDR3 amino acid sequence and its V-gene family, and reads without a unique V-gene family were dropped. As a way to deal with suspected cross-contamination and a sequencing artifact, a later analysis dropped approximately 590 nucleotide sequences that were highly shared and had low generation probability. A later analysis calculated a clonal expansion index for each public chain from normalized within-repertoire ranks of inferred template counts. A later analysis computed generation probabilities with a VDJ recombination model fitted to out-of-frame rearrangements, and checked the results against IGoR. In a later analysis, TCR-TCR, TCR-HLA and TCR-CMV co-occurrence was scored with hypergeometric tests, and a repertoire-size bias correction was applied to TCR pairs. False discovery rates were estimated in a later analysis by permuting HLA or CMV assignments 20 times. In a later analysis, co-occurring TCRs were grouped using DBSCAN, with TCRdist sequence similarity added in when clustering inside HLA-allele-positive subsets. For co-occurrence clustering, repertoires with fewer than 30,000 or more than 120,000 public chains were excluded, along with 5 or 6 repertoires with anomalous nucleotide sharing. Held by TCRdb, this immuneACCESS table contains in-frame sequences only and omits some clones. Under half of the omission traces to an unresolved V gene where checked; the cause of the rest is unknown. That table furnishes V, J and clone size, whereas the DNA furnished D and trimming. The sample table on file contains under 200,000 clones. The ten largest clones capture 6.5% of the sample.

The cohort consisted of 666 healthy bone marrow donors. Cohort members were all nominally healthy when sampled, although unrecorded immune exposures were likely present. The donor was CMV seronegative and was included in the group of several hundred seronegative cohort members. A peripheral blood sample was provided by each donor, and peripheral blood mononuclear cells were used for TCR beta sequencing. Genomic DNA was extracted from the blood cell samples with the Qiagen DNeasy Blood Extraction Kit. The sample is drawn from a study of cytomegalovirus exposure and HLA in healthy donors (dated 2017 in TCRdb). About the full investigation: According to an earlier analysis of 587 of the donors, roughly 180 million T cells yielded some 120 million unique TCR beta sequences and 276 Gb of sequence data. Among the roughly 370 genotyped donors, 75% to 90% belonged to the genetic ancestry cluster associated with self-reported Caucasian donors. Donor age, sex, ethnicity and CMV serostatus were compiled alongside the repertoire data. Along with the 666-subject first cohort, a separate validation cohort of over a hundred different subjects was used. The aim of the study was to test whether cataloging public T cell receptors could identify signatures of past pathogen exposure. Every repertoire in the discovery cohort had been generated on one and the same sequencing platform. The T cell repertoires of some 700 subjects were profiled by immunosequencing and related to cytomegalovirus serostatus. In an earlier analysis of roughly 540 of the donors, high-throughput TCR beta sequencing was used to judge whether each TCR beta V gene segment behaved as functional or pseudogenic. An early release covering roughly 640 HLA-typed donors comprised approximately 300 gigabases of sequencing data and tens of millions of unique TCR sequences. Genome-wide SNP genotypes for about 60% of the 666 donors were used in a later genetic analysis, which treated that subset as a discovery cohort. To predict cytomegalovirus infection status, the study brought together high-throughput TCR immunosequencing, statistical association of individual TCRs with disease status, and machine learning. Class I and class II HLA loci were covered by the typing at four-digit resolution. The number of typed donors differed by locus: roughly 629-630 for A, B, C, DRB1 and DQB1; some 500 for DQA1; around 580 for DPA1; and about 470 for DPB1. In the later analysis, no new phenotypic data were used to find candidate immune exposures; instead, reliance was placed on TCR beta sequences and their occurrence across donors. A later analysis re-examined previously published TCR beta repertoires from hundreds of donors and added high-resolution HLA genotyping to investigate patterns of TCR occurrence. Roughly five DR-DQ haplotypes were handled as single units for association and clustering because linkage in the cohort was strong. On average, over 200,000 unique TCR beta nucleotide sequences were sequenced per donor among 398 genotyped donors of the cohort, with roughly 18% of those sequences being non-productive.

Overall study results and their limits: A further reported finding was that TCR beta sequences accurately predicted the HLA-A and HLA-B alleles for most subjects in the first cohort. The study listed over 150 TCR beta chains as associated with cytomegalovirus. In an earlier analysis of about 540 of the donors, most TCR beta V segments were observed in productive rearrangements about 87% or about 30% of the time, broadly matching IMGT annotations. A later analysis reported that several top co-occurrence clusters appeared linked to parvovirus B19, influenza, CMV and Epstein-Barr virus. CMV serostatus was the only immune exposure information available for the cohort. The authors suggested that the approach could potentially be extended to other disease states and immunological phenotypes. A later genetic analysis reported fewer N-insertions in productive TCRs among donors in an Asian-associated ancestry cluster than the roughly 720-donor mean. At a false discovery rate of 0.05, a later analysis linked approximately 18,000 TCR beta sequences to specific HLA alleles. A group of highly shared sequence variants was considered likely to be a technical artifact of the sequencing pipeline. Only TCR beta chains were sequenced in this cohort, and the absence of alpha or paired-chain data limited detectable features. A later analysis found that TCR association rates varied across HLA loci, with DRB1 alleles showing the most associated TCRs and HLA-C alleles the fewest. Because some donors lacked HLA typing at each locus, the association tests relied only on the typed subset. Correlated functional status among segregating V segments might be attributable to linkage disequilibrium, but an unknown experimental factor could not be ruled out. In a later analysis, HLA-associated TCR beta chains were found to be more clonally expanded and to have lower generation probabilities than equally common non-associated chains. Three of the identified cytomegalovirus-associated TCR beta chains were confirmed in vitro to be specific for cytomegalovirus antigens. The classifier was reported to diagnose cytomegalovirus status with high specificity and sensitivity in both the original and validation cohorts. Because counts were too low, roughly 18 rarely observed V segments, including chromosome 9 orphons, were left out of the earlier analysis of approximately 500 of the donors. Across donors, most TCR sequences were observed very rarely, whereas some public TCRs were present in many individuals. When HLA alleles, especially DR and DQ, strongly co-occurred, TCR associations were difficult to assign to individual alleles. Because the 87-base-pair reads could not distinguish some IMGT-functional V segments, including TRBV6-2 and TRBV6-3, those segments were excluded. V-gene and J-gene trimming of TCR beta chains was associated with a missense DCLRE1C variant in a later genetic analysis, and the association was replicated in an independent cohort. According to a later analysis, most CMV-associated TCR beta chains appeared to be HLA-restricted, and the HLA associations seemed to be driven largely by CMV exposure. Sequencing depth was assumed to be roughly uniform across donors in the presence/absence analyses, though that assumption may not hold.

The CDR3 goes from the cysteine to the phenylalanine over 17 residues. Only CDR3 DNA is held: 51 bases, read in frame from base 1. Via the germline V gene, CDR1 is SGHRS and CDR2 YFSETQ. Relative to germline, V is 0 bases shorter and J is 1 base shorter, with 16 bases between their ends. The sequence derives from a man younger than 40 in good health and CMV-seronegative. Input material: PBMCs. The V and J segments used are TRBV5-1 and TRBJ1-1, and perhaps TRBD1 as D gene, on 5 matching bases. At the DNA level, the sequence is TGCGCCAGCAGCTTGGCCATGGGAGGGACTGGGAACACTGAAGCTTTCTTT. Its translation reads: CASSLAMGGTGNTEAFF.